This record looks at one T cell receptor (beta chain) sequence and its context. Its antigen remains unidentified. TCRdb independently ran MiXCR on the 5' RACE reads; one entry per CDR3 protein. The sample has around 490,000 distinct CDR3 sequences, around 24% seen once. This entry belongs to a study of identical twins. Study-level points and caveats: Twin sharing of out-of-frame TCR alpha was underestimated by models in monozygotic pairs. In cord blood, abundant beta clonotypes had fewer insertions; memory showed no trend. For out-of-frame alpha sequences shared by twins, low generation probability was in excess. Possibly, invariant MAIT and iNKT cells partly confounded zero-insertion analyses.

The CDR3 extends over 18 amino acids. Germline V CDR1 and CDR2: MNHEY, SVGAGI. Trimming at V came to 2 bases and at J to 0 bases, leaving 4 bases not matched to a gene. These data are also associated with another study on yellow fever vaccine responses in identical twins.

J is TRBJ2-1 and V is TRBV6-5; 13 bases agree with TRBD2. The specimen was CD4+ T cells sorted from blood. The sequence came from a young woman in good health. The CDR3 bases are TGTGCCAGCAGTTACCACCGGACTAGCGGGAGCTCCTACAATGAGCAGTTCTTC. As protein: CASSYHRTSGSSYNEQFF.